The rows below give T cell receptor beta chains drawn from one sample of a study of T-cell memory formation after mild COVID-19. TCRdb used MiXCR to reprocess the 5' RACE reads, holding one entry per CDR3 protein. The table lists 250,000 to 400,000 distinct CDR3 sequences, around an eighth of them singletons. Specimen: PBMCs or a T cell subset sorted from them (not recorded which). Every receptor here comes from a man between 18 and 29 years old who had mild COVID-19 (a few samples of this study predate the infection). Cell type and time point are not known. The CDR3 runs from the conserved cysteine through the conserved F or W. D genes are given only for firm matches. Expanded clones get a size class; other rows say once, few or many, or leave the size out.

>TRBJ1-2|NA|TRBV12-3/TRBV12-4|NA
CASNVATGSYYTF
TGTGCCAGCAACGTCGCGACAGGCTCATACTACACCTTC
>TRBJ2-7|NA|TRBV25-1|TRBD2
CASRTSGTYEQYF
TGTGCCAGCAGGACTAGCGGAACCTACGAGCAGTACTTC
>TRBJ2-5|many|TRBV7-9|NA
CASSVQETQYF
TGTGCCAGCAGCGTCCAAGAGACCCAGTACTTC
>TRBJ1-4|NA|TRBV7-6|NA
CASSGGGTQKLFF
TGTGCCAGCAGCGGCGGGGGGACCCAAAAACTGTTTTTT
>TRBJ2-5|NA|TRBV6-1|NA
CASSHHRTQETQYF
TGTGCCAGCAGTCATCACAGAACCCAAGAGACCCAGTACTTC
>TRBJ1-1|many|TRBV5-1|NA
CASSPRTANTEAFF
TGCGCCAGCAGCCCCCGGACAGCGAACACTGAAGCTTTCTTT
>TRBJ1-5|few|TRBV27|NA
CASSLQGKPQHF
TGTGCCAGCAGTTTACAGGGGAAGCCCCAGCATTTT
>TRBJ2-5|NA|TRBV29-1|NA
CSSLGGDIETQYF
TGCAGCTCCCTGGGTGGGGATATAGAGACCCAGTACTTC
>TRBJ2-7|NA|TRBV3-1|NA
CASSPRTGGPYEQYF
TGTGCCAGCAGCCCACGAACCGGGGGGCCCTACGAGCAGTACTTC
>TRBJ1-5|NA|TRBV19|TRBD1
CASSSDRGLVQPQHF
TGTGCCAGTAGTTCAGACAGGGGGTTGGTTCAGCCCCAGCATTTT
>TRBJ1-3|few|TRBV7-9|NA
CASSLRGGLGNTIYF
TGTGCCAGCAGCTTACGCGGGGGGCTCGGAAACACCATATATTTT
>TRBJ2-7|few|TRBV20-1|NA
CSALAGYEQYF
TGCAGTGCTCTGGCGGGTTACGAGCAGTACTTC
>TRBJ2-5|NA|TRBV28|NA
CASSPPIWSPLQETQYF
TGTGCCAGCAGTCCCCCGATTTGGAGCCCCCTCCAAGAGACCCAGTACTTC
>TRBJ1-6|few|TRBV6-5|NA
CASKWGPNSPLHF
TGTGCCAGCAAATGGGGGCCGAATTCACCCCTCCACTTT
>TRBJ1-5|few|TRBV20-1|NA
CSATSAAVRQPQHF
TGCAGTGCAACCTCGGCGGCAGTGAGACAGCCCCAGCATTTT
>TRBJ1-6|NA|TRBV5-1|NA
CASSLVQVGARDNSPLHF
TGCGCCAGCAGCTTGGTTCAAGTTGGGGCTCGGGATAATTCACCCCTCCACTTT
>TRBJ2-1|many|TRBV5-6|TRBD1
CASSAKQGARKDEQFF
TGTGCCAGCAGCGCTAAACAGGGGGCGCGGAAAGATGAGCAGTTCTTC
>TRBJ2-3|few|TRBV9|TRBD2
CASSVRVAGILGAQYF
TGTGCCAGCAGCGTAAGGGTAGCGGGGATCCTCGGGGCGCAGTATTTT
>TRBJ2-2|few|TRBV7-3|NA
CASSPTSRGVNTGELFF
TGTGCCAGCTCCCCCACCTCGAGGGGGGTCAACACCGGGGAGCTGTTTTTT
>TRBJ1-1|few|TRBV14|TRBD1
CASSRTGALSTEAFF
TGTGCCAGCAGCCGCACAGGGGCGTTGAGCACTGAAGCTTTCTTT
>TRBJ2-5|NA|TRBV20-1|NA
CSAVGRGIKETQYF
TGCAGTGCCGTGGGACGGGGAATTAAAGAGACCCAGTACTTC
>TRBJ2-2|few|TRBV11-2|TRBD2
CASSGGTSVIWELFF
TGTGCCAGCAGCGGCGGGACTAGCGTCATCTGGGAGCTGTTTTTT
>TRBJ2-3|few|TRBV29-1|TRBD2
CSVVGLAGGDTQYF
TGCAGCGTTGTAGGACTAGCGGGGGGCGATACGCAGTATTTT
>TRBJ2-5|NA|TRBV27|TRBD1
CASSLIGTGEETQYF
TGTGCCAGCAGTCTTATCGGGACAGGGGAAGAGACCCAGTACTTC
>TRBJ1-1|NA|TRBV7-9|NA
CASSFVQLMNTEAFF
TGTGCCAGCAGCTTCGTGCAGCTAATGAACACTGAAGCTTTCTTT
>TRBJ2-1|NA|TRBV12-3/TRBV12-4|NA
CASSLRGEYNEQFF
TGTGCCAGCAGTTTGAGAGGCGAGTACAATGAGCAGTTCTTC
>TRBJ2-3|NA|TRBV5-1|NA
CASSLDEANRAYF
TGCGCCAGCAGCTTGGATGAGGCGAATCGCGCGTATTTT
>TRBJ2-1|NA|TRBV24-1|NA
CATSDLRGFGEQFF
TGTGCCACCAGTGATTTACGCGGGTTCGGCGAGCAGTTCTTC
>TRBJ2-1|many|TRBV15|TRBD2
CATSSGGAPYNEQFF
TGTGCCACCAGTTCCGGGGGGGCCCCCTACAATGAGCAGTTCTTC
>TRBJ1-1|few|TRBV5-1|NA
CASSLFTPPREAFF
TGCGCCAGCAGCTTATTTACCCCCCCACGGGAAGCTTTCTTT
>TRBJ1-1|NA|TRBV20-1|NA
CSARTVNTEAFF
TGCAGTGCTCGGACGGTGAACACTGAAGCTTTCTTT
>TRBJ2-3|few|TRBV7-3|TRBD1
CASSLEGTGTTDTQYF
TGTGCCAGCAGCCTTGAAGGGACAGGGACCACAGATACGCAGTATTTT
>TRBJ2-3|NA|TRBV5-1|NA
CASSLVGIPTDTQYF
TGCGCCAGCAGCTTGGTAGGGATTCCCACAGATACGCAGTATTTT
>TRBJ1-1|many|TRBV12-3/TRBV12-4|NA
CASSLQGSEAFF
TGTGCCAGCAGTCTGCAGGGAAGTGAAGCTTTCTTT
>TRBJ2-7|few|TRBV20-1|TRBD2
CSASWSRGGYEQYF
TGCAGTGCTAGTTGGAGCCGGGGGGGCTACGAGCAGTACTTC
>TRBJ2-1|few|TRBV7-9|NA
CATTGVGGQFF
TGTGCCACCACCGGGGTTGGGGGGCAGTTCTTC
>TRBJ2-7|few|TRBV7-2|TRBD2
CASSLVSSGVTYEQYF
TGTGCCAGCAGCTTAGTGTCTAGCGGGGTAACCTACGAGCAGTACTTC
>TRBJ2-2|few|TRBV14|NA
CASSLDRRELFF
TGTGCCAGCAGCCTAGACAGGAGGGAGCTGTTTTTT
>TRBJ2-5|few|TRBV3-1|NA
CASSQAGTLRETQYF
TGTGCCAGCAGCCAAGCCGGGACTCTGCGGGAGACCCAGTACTTC
>TRBJ2-3|NA|TRBV5-1|TRBD1
CASSLTGHDTDTQYF
TGCGCCAGCAGCCTGACAGGGCACGACACAGATACGCAGTATTTT
>TRBJ2-3|NA|TRBV7-2|NA
CASGSPDTQYF
TGTGCCAGCGGTTCTCCAGATACGCAGTATTTT
>TRBJ2-1|few|TRBV18|NA
CASSPLRQRDNEQFF
TGTGCCAGCTCACCACTGCGACAGCGGGACAATGAGCAGTTCTTC
>TRBJ2-2|few|TRBV29-1|NA
CSVEPVSNTGELFF
TGCAGCGTTGAACCAGTATCGAACACCGGGGAGCTGTTTTTT
>TRBJ2-3|NA|TRBV18|NA
CASSPRTPGPGGTDTQYF
TGTGCCAGCTCACCTCGAACCCCCGGCCCAGGGGGCACAGATACGCAGTATTTT
>TRBJ2-7|many|TRBV7-6|NA
CASSPGPRGSSYEQYF
TGTGCCAGCAGCCCCGGACCGAGGGGAAGCTCCTACGAGCAGTACTTC
>TRBJ1-6|few|TRBV21-1|NA
CASRTGAYNSPLHF
TGTGCCAGCAGGACAGGGGCATATAATTCACCCCTCCACTTT
>TRBJ2-3|many|TRBV5-1|NA
CASSFAGATDTQYF
TGTGCCAGCAGCTTTGCGGGGGCCACAGATACGCAGTATTTT
>TRBJ2-1|NA|TRBV7-3|NA
CASSPSALFNEQFF
TGTGCCAGCAGCCCCAGCGCACTTTTCAATGAGCAGTTCTTC
>TRBJ2-5|NA|TRBV4-1|NA
CASSHPPSWTQYF
TGCGCCAGCAGCCACCCCCCTTCGTGGACCCAGTACTTC
>TRBJ2-5|many|TRBV7-2|NA
CASSPARGSGETQYF
TGTGCCAGCAGCCCCGCGAGGGGCTCGGGAGAGACCCAGTACTTC
>TRBJ1-6|NA|TRBV27|NA
CASSQGGSPLHF
TGTGCCAGCAGCCAGGGAGGATCACCCCTCCACTTT
>TRBJ2-1|few|TRBV5-1|TRBD1
CASSPQGAHNEQFF
TGCGCCAGCAGCCCCCAGGGGGCCCACAATGAGCAGTTCTTC
>TRBJ2-3|NA|TRBV10-3|NA
CAISDYPRTQYF
TGTGCCATCAGTGATTACCCCCGGACGCAGTATTTT
>TRBJ1-2|few|TRBV12-3/TRBV12-4|TRBD1
CASSWDRRAGGYTF
TGTGCCAGCAGTTGGGACAGGCGTGCAGGGGGCTACACCTTC
>TRBJ2-1|once|TRBV6-2/TRBV6-3|TRBD2
CASSYSGGAELKVEQFF
TGTGCCAGCAGTTACTCCGGGGGGGCCGAGTTGAAGGTTGAGCAGTTCTTC